These T cell receptor beta chains were read from a single sample in a study of shared clonotypes between healthy human individuals. TCRdb keeps only in-frame clones here, not all; method: immunoSEQ multiplex PCR. The sample holds approximately 1.9 million clones; 80% to 95% are singletons and the top ten take 1.5% to 2%. Sample: naive CD8+ T cells from PBMCs. All receptors come from a man aged 18 to 30 in good health. Some clones in this sample may be carry-over from other donors' samples. Each CDR3 is given with its conserved first and last residue. Each record gives: CDR3 DNA, CDR3 protein, D gene, J gene, V gene, clone size. A D gene is named only where the DNA matches it firmly. Clone size is not always given. Where it is, it says once, few, many or a class for expanded clones.

TGTGCCACCAGCAGATTAAGGGATGAGCAGTTCTTC CATSRLRDEQFF . TRBJ2-1 TRBV15 once
TGTGCCATCAGTCCTGGACTAGCGGGAGAAAAAGAGACCCAGTACTTC CAISPGLAGEKETQYF TRBD2 TRBJ2-5 TRBV10-3 .
TGTGCCAGCTCGCTTCCGGGACAGGGGGTTCGCTTCTCCGAGCAGTACTTC CASSLPGQGVRFSEQYF TRBD1 TRBJ2-7 TRBV2 .
TGCGCCAGCAGCTTGGAGGTTGGGCAGAACACTGAAGCTTTCTTT CASSLEVGQNTEAFF . TRBJ1-1 TRBV5-1 .
TGTGCCAGCAGTTTATTAGGGGGCGATCAGCCCCAGCATTTT CASSLLGGDQPQHF TRBD1 TRBJ1-5 TRBV27 .
TGTGCCAGCAGCTTAGGACTAGCGGGAGGAGGGGTGAACGACATTCAGTACTTC CASSLGLAGGGVNDIQYF TRBD2 TRBJ2-4 TRBV7-8 .
TGTGCCACCAGCAGAGGGCAGGAGACAGATACGCAGTATTTT CATSRGQETDTQYF . TRBJ2-3 TRBV15 few
TGTGCCAGCAGCTCATTAATGACAGGGGACTACGAGCAGTACTTC CASSSLMTGDYEQYF TRBD1 TRBJ2-7 TRBV7-2 once
TGTGCCAGCAGCTTCACAGGGGTGGGTAGCAATGAGCAGTTCTTC CASSFTGVGSNEQFF TRBD1 TRBJ2-1 TRBV7-6 .
TGTGCCAGCAGACCCGGACTAGCGGGAGTCCACGAGCAGTACTTC CASRPGLAGVHEQYF TRBD2 TRBJ2-7 TRBV7-8 .
TGCGCCAGCAGCCAAGTCGGACTAGCGGCATCCTACAATGAGCAGTTCTTC CASSQVGLAASYNEQFF TRBD2 TRBJ2-1 TRBV4-1 .
TGTGCCAGCAGCCAAGACGGTAGGGGTGCAGATACGCAGTATTTT CASSQDGRGADTQYF . TRBJ2-3 TRBV4-2 once
TGTGCCAGCAGCTTTAAACCTGGGACAGGACAATATACGCAGTATTTT CASSFKPGTGQYTQYF TRBD1 TRBJ2-3 TRBV5-6 .
TGTGCCAGCAGCTTAGGAGCATCAAACACCGGGGAGCTGTTTTTT CASSLGASNTGELFF . TRBJ2-2 TRBV11-3 .
TGTGCCAGCAGCTTGGGGGGAGGCTCCTACGAGCAGTACTTC CASSLGGGSYEQYF . TRBJ2-7 TRBV5-6 .
TGTGCCAGCAGCCCCCGGACTGGGCGCTCCTACGAGCAGTACTTC CASSPRTGRSYEQYF . TRBJ2-7 TRBV13 .
TGCGCCAGCAGTGAGTTGTCCGGCGGGTTTAACTATGGCTACACCTTC CASSELSGGFNYGYTF . TRBJ1-2 TRBV10-2 .
TGTGCCAGCAGTCCTGAGCTTGCGGGTTACGAGCAGTACTTC CASSPELAGYEQYF . TRBJ2-7 TRBV6-6 .
TGTGCCAGCAGCTTAGGCCCGACTAATTACGAGCAGTACTTC CASSLGPTNYEQYF . TRBJ2-7 TRBV7-2 .
TGTGCCAGTAGTAGCGGGGTTTATGGCTACACCTTC CASSSGVYGYTF . TRBJ1-2 TRBV19 .
TGTGCCAGCAGTTTAGTTGGGGTCGGGCAGGGGGCGTTTGTGACCCAGTACTTC CASSLVGVGQGAFVTQYF TRBD1 TRBJ2-5 TRBV27 .
TGTGCCAGCAGCTTAGTTCTAGCGGGAATCTTCGATACGCAGTATTTT CASSLVLAGIFDTQYF TRBD2 TRBJ2-3 TRBV7-8 once
TGCAGTGCCGCCAGGAATGAGCAGTTCTTC CSAARNEQFF . TRBJ2-1 TRBV20-1 .
TGTGCCAGCAGCCCCTCCCTCTCTCTCGGCAATGAGCAGTTCTTC CASSPSLSLGNEQFF . TRBJ2-1 TRBV7-3 once
TGTGCCAGCAGCTTATTGCGGGAAAAACTGTTTTTT CASSLLREKLFF . TRBJ1-4 TRBV7-9 .
TGCAGCGTACCGAATCCCCCGTTGGAGACCCAGTACTTC CSVPNPPLETQYF . TRBJ2-5 TRBV29-1 .
TGTGCCAGCAGACAGGGGCCCCACGAGCAGTACTTC CASRQGPHEQYF TRBD1 TRBJ2-7 TRBV2 .
TGTGCCAGCAGTACCCCTAGTAGGGAAAAACTGTTTTTT CASSTPSREKLFF . TRBJ1-4 TRBV28 .
TGTGCCAGTAGTATATCAGCCAACACTGAAGCTTTCTTT CASSISANTEAFF . TRBJ1-1 TRBV19 few
TGTGCCAGCAGTTTAACTAGCGGGAGCAACTACGAGCAGTACTTC CASSLTSGSNYEQYF TRBD2 TRBJ2-7 TRBV27 .
TGTGCCTGGTTGTCTAGCGGGAGTGATGGCTTCTGGAGAACCGGGGAGCTGTTTTTT CAWLSSGSDGFWRTGELFF TRBD2 TRBJ2-2 TRBV30 .
TGTGCCAGCAGCTTAGTCTTTCACAGGAACACTGAAGCTTTCTTT CASSLVFHRNTEAFF . TRBJ1-1 TRBV11-2 .
TGTGCCAGCAGTTTCTCCAGGGGTTCTGGAAACACCATATATTTT CASSFSRGSGNTIYF . TRBJ1-3 TRBV6-5 .
TGTGCCATCAGTGAGGCAGATTATGGCTACACCTTC CAISEADYGYTF . TRBJ1-2 TRBV10-3 .
TGTGCCAGCAGGGAGGGGCAGTTCAATCAGCCCCAGCATTTT CASREGQFNQPQHF . TRBJ1-5 TRBV6-6 .
TGTGCCAGCAGCGGGGGCGTTGAGCAGTTCTTC CASSGGVEQFF . TRBJ2-1 TRBV7-9 .
TGTGCCAGCAGTTCCCACTCCGGGACCGTTCCCTTAGGGACTGAAGCTTTCTTT CASSSHSGTVPLGTEAFF . TRBJ1-1 TRBV27 .
TGTGCCAGCAGTTACGGGCTAGCGGGGTACAATGAGCAGTTCTTC CASSYGLAGYNEQFF TRBD2 TRBJ2-1 TRBV6-5 .
TGCGCCAGCAGCAAAGGTACCTATGGCTACACCTTC CASSKGTYGYTF . TRBJ1-2 TRBV5-1 few
TGTGCCAGCAGCTTAGTCAGGACCTTGTCCTACGAGCAGTACTTC CASSLVRTLSYEQYF . TRBJ2-7 TRBV11-2 .
TGTGCCAGCAGGAGGGAGGGGGAGACTGAAGCTTTCTTT CASRREGETEAFF . TRBJ1-1 TRBV25-1 .
TGTGCCAGCAGCGCGACGACAGGGGGGAATGAAAAACTGTTTTTT CASSATTGGNEKLFF TRBD1 TRBJ1-4 TRBV9 .
TGTGCCATCAGTGAGGCCGGGACAGGGGGTTACGAGCAGTACTTC CAISEAGTGGYEQYF TRBD1 TRBJ2-7 TRBV10-3 .
TGTGCCAGCAGGCCCCGGGGGCGACTGAATGAGCAGTTCTTC CASRPRGRLNEQFF . TRBJ2-1 TRBV6-5 .
TGTGCCAGCAGTGGACTAGCGGGAGGTCGGTTCTTAGATACGCAGTATTTT CASSGLAGGRFLDTQYF TRBD2 TRBJ2-3 TRBV2 .
TGTGCCAGCAGTTTTGCGCGCAATGAGCAGTTCTTC CASSFARNEQFF . TRBJ2-1 TRBV28 .
TGCGCCAGCAGACGAACAGGGGACTATGGCTACACCTTC CASRRTGDYGYTF TRBD1 TRBJ1-2 TRBV4-1 .
TGTGCCAGCAGTCCGGGAGGTACGTGGGGCTACACCTTC CASSPGGTWGYTF . TRBJ1-2 TRBV27 .
TGTGCCAGCAGTGGCCGTACAGGGGAGGCTAATGAAAAACTGTTTTTT CASSGRTGEANEKLFF TRBD1 TRBJ1-4 TRBV27 once
TGTGCCTGGAGTTCTAGCGGGGGATACAATGAGCAGTTCTTC CAWSSSGGYNEQFF TRBD2 TRBJ2-1 TRBV30 .
TGCGCCAGCAGACAAAGGGACAGGGACCAGTACTTC CASRQRDRDQYF TRBD1 TRBJ2-5 TRBV5-1 once
TGTGCCAGCACCCATAGCGGAGGGGGGGATGAGCAGTTCTTC CASTHSGGGDEQFF . TRBJ2-1 TRBV27 .
TGTGCCAGCAGTGAAGTGTACGACGAAATGAACACTGAAGCTTTCTTT CASSEVYDEMNTEAFF . TRBJ1-1 TRBV6-1 .